Described below is a single TCR beta chain sequence and its context. Its cognate antigen has yet to be identified. No per-base quality is available; no much larger clone lies one base away. The data belong to a study of technical replicates of blood from several donors (TCRdb year 2017). The receptor library was made with the immunoSEQ multiplex PCR assay. TCRdb took this table from immuneACCESS and kept in-frame rearrangements with V and J called. Such tables lack part of the clones; where checked against another copy, unresolved V genes explain under half of the gap, and the rest is unexplained. The sample data list around 80,000 clones, and 95% to 98% of these were observed just once. In total, the top ten clones hold approximately 0.14% of the sample. The CDR3 covers 14 residues, taking in both the cysteine and the phenylalanine. Only the CDR3 part of the read is kept: 42 bases, read in frame from the first base. Relative to germline, V is 2 bases shorter and J is 2 bases shorter, with 8 bases between their ends. Sequences MNHEY (CDR1) and SVGAGI (CDR2) are obtained from the germline V gene.

The chain joins TRBV6-5 to TRBJ2-3; no confident D gene assignment can be made. The sample comprised T cells isolated from PBMCs. This TCR derives from a human donor in good health. CDR3 region: CASSYSQLTDTQYF. In nucleotide form, the sequence is TGTGCCAGCAGTTACAGCCAACTCACAGATACGCAGTATTTT.